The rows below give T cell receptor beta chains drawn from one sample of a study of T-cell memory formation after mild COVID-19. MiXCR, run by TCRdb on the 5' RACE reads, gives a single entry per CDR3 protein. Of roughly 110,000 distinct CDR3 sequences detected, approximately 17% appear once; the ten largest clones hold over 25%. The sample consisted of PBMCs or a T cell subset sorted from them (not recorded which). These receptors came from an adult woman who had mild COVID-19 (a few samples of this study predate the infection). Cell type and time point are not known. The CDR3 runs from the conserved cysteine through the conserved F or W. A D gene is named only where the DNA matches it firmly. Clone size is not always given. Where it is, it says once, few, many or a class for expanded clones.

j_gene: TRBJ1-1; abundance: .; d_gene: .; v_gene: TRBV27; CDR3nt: TGTGCCAGCCGAGGGGGGTTCATGAACACTGAAGCTTTCTTT; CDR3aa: CASRGGFMNTEAFF
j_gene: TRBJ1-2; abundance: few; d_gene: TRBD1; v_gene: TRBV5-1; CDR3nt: TGCGCCAGCAGCTTCGGGACAGGGGAAGAGAAAGGCTATGGCTACACCTTC; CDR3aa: CASSFGTGEEKGYGYTF
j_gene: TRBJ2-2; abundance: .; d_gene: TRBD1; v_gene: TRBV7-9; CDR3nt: TGTGCCAGCAGCTTTGAGGGGGCCCCTCGGGGGGAGCTGTTTTTT; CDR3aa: CASSFEGAPRGELFF
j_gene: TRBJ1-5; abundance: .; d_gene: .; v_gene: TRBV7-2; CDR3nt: TGTGCCAGCAGCTTGGACAGCTATAGCAATCAGCCCCAGCATTTT; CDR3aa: CASSLDSYSNQPQHF
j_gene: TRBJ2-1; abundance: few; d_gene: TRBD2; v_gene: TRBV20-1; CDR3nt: TGCAGTGCTAGAGCTGTAGCGGGAGGGTACAATGAGCAGTTCTTC; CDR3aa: CSARAVAGGYNEQFF
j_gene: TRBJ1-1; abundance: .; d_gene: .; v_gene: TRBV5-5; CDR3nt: TGTGCCAGCAGCGAAGCAGGGGTTGAAGCTTTCTTT; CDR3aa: CASSEAGVEAFF
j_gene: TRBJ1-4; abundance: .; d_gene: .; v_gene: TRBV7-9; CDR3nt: TGTGCCAGCAGCACAACTGACACCGCCCTTGAAAAACTGTTTTTT; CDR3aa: CASSTTDTALEKLFF
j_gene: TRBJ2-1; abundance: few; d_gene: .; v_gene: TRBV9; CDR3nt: TGTGCCAGCAGCACAACTAGGGATGAGCAGTTCTTC; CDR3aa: CASSTTRDEQFF
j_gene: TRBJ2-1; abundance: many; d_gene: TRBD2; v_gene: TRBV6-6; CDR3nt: TGTGCCAGCAGTATAGCGGGAGTGGATGAGCAGTTCTTC; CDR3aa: CASSIAGVDEQFF
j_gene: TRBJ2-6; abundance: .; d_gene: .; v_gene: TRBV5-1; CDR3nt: TGCGCCAGCAGTTCGGACGCAAGCTCTGGGGCCAACGTCCTGACTTTC; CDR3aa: CASSSDASSGANVLTF
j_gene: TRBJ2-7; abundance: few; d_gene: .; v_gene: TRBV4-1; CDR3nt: TGCGCCAGCAGCCGGACAATGACCTCCTACGAGCAGTACTTC; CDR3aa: CASSRTMTSYEQYF
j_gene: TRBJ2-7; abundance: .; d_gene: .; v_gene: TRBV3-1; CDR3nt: TGTGCCATCAGCCAAGTCGCGGGATCACCCTACGAGCAGTACTTC; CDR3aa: CAISQVAGSPYEQYF
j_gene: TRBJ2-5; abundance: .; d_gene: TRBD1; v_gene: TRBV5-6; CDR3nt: TGTGCCAGCAGTCAGCAGACAGGGTTGGAGACCCAGTACTTC; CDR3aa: CASSQQTGLETQYF
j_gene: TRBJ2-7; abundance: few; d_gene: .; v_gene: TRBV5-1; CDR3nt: TGCGCCAGCAGCTCACGGTCGGGAAGCGACCTCACCCCGTACGAGCAGTACTTC; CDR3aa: CASSSRSGSDLTPYEQYF
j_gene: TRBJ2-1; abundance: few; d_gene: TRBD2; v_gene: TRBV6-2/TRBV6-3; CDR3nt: TGTGCCAGCAGTTACGGGGGGGAGCCTCTCAATGAGCAGTTCTTC; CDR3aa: CASSYGGEPLNEQFF
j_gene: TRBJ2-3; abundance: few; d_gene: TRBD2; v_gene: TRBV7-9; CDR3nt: TGTGCCAGCAGCTTAGCGGAAGCGGGAGCAGATACGCAGTATTTT; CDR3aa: CASSLAEAGADTQYF
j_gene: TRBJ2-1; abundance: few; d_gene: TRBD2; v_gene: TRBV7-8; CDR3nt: TGTGCCAGCAGCCCCGAGCAGCGGGGCCACAATGAGCAGTTCTTC; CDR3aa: CASSPEQRGHNEQFF
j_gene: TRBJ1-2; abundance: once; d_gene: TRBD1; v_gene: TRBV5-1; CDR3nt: TGCGCCAGCAGCGCGGGAACAGGGGATGATGGCTACACCTTC; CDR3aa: CASSAGTGDDGYTF
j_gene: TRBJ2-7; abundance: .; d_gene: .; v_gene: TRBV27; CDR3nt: TGTGCCAGCAGGGGGTCGGGGGACATACGGAGAAACTCCTACGAGCAGTACTTC; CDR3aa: CASRGSGDIRRNSYEQYF
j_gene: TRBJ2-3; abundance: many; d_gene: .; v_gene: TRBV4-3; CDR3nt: TGCGCCAGCAGCTCTGCGCGACTAGAGGCAGATACGCAGTATTTT; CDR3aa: CASSSARLEADTQYF
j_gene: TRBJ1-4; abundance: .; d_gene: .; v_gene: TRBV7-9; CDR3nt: TGTGCCAGCAGCCCATCTGGCCACAGTAATGAAAAACTGTTTTTT; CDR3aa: CASSPSGHSNEKLFF
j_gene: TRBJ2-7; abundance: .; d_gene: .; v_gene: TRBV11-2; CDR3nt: TGTGCCAGCAGCTATGAGGCGAGCGAGCAGTACTTC; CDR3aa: CASSYEASEQYF
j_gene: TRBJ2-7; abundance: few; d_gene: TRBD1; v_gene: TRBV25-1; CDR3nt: TGTGCCAGCAGCCTGACAGGGGGCTTCTACGAGCAGTACTTC; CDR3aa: CASSLTGGFYEQYF
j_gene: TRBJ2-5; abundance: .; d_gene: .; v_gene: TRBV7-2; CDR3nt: TGTGCCAGCACCGGGACGGGGCCCAAAGAGACCCAGTACTTC; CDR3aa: CASTGTGPKETQYF
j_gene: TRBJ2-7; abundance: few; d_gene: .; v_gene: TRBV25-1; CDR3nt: TGTGCCAGCGGCGAGGGGCGGGCCTCCTACGAGCAGTACTTC; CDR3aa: CASGEGRASYEQYF
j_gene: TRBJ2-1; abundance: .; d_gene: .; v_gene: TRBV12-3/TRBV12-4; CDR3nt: TGTGCCAGCAGCCCTGATTCCTCCAATGAGCAGTTCTTC; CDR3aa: CASSPDSSNEQFF
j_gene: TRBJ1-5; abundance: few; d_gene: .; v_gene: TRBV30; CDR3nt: TGTGCCTGGAGTCCCGGGACAAATAGCAATCAGCCCCAGCATTTT; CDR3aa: CAWSPGTNSNQPQHF
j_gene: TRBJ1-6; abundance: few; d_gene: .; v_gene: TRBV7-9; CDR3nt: TGTGCCAGCAGCTCGAGTTTGTGGGGGCTTGATTCACCCCTCCACTTT; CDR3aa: CASSSSLWGLDSPLHF
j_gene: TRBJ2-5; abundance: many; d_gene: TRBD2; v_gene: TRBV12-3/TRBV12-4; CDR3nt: TGTGCCAGCAGTCCCTCAGGACTAGCAGGAGAGACCCAGTACTTC; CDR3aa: CASSPSGLAGETQYF
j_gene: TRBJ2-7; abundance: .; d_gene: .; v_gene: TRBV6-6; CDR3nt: TGTGCCAGCAGTTACCAGGGGCCCGAGCAGTACTTC; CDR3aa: CASSYQGPEQYF
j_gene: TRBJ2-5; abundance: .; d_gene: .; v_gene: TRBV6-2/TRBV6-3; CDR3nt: TGTGCCAGCAGTACACCTCGCCTTTATATAGAGACCCAGTACTTC; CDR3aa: CASSTPRLYIETQYF